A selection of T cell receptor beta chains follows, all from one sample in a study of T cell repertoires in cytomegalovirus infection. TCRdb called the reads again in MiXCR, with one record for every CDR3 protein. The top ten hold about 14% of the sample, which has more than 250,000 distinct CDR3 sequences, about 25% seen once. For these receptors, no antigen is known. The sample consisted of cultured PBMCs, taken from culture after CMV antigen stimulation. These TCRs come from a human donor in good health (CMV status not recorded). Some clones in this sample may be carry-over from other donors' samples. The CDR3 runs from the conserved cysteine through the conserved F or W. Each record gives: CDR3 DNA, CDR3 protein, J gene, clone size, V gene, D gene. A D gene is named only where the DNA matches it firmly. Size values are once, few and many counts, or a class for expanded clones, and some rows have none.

DNA: TGCAGTGCTCTTAACCCCACAGGGGCATGGGATGAGCAGTTCTTC; CDR3: CSALNPTGAWDEQFF; J: TRBJ2-1; size: few; V: TRBV20-1; D: TRBD1
DNA: TGTGCCAGCAGCTTGGATAGCTCCTATAATTCACCCCTCCACTTT; CDR3: CASSLDSSYNSPLHF; J: TRBJ1-6; size: NA; V: TRBV7-2; D: NA
DNA: TGTGCCAGCAGTTCCCTCGGATCCGCTGGAGCTTTCTTT; CDR3: CASSSLGSAGAFF; J: TRBJ1-1; size: few; V: TRBV27; D: NA
DNA: TGTGCCACCAGTGACGCTGGGACAGGTAAAGAAGAGACCCAGTACTTC; CDR3: CATSDAGTGKEETQYF; J: TRBJ2-5; size: NA; V: TRBV24-1; D: TRBD1
DNA: TGTGCCAGCAGCTTAGCGGGATATGAAGAGACCCAGTACTTC; CDR3: CASSLAGYEETQYF; J: TRBJ2-5; size: many; V: TRBV7-2; D: NA
DNA: TGTGCCAGCAGTTACCCCGCCGGGGATGAGCAGTTCTTC; CDR3: CASSYPAGDEQFF; J: TRBJ2-1; size: few; V: TRBV6-5; D: NA
DNA: TGTGCCAGCAGCCAAGATCGGGCAATTGGCACAGATACGCAGTATTTT; CDR3: CASSQDRAIGTDTQYF; J: TRBJ2-3; size: NA; V: TRBV3-1; D: NA
DNA: TGTGCCAGCAGACCTCCTAGCGGGAGCTCCTACGAGCAGTACTTC; CDR3: CASRPPSGSSYEQYF; J: TRBJ2-7; size: many; V: TRBV28; D: TRBD2
DNA: TGTGCCAGCAGCTTAGCGGCGGTCGGAGGTTTCACAACTAATGAAAAACTGTTTTTT; CDR3: CASSLAAVGGFTTNEKLFF; J: TRBJ1-4; size: NA; V: TRBV7-2; D: NA
DNA: TGTGCCAGCAGCTTAATGAGGGGTCAAGAGACCCAGTACTTC; CDR3: CASSLMRGQETQYF; J: TRBJ2-5; size: NA; V: TRBV7-2; D: NA
DNA: TGTGCCAGCAGTTTATCCGGATTTTCACAAGAGACCCAGTACTTC; CDR3: CASSLSGFSQETQYF; J: TRBJ2-5; size: NA; V: TRBV12-3/TRBV12-4; D: NA
DNA: TGTGCCAGCAGTTACGGCAGCTACACTGAAGCTTTCTTT; CDR3: CASSYGSYTEAFF; J: TRBJ1-1; size: NA; V: TRBV6-5; D: NA
DNA: TGTGCCAGCAGCTTAGTCACCTACGAGCAGTACTTC; CDR3: CASSLVTYEQYF; J: TRBJ2-7; size: many; V: TRBV7-2; D: NA
DNA: TGTGCCAGCAGCTTACGGACCCCGGGACCCCAAGAGACCCAGTACTTC; CDR3: CASSLRTPGPQETQYF; J: TRBJ2-5; size: many; V: TRBV7-2; D: NA
DNA: TGTGCCAGCAGCCCACTAGCGGGAGGTGCAGATACGCAGTATTTT; CDR3: CASSPLAGGADTQYF; J: TRBJ2-3; size: many; V: TRBV7-2; D: TRBD2
DNA: TGTGCCAGCTCAGATCCCCGGGGAGACCTGAGCAATCAGCCCCAGCATTTT; CDR3: CASSDPRGDLSNQPQHF; J: TRBJ1-5; size: NA; V: TRBV28; D: NA
DNA: TGTGCCAGCAGCTTAGGTTGGGGCTCTGGAAACACCATATATTTT; CDR3: CASSLGWGSGNTIYF; J: TRBJ1-3; size: NA; V: TRBV7-2; D: NA
DNA: TGTGCCAGCAGTGGCCCCGGGGAGCAAGGGGAGACCCAGTACTTC; CDR3: CASSGPGEQGETQYF; J: TRBJ2-5; size: many; V: TRBV2; D: NA
DNA: TGCAGCGCCGATGGACGAAAAGCCGGAGAGACCCAGTACTTC; CDR3: CSADGRKAGETQYF; J: TRBJ2-5; size: few; V: TRBV29-1; D: NA
DNA: TGTGCCAGCAGCTCGAGCGGGAGACTAAACAATGAGCAGTTCTTC; CDR3: CASSSSGRLNNEQFF; J: TRBJ2-1; size: many; V: TRBV7-3; D: TRBD2
DNA: TGTGCCAGTACCCCCAACCGGGGTAGGGGCTACACCTTC; CDR3: CASTPNRGRGYTF; J: TRBJ1-2; size: NA; V: TRBV19; D: NA
DNA: TGTGCCAGCAGCTCCCTGGGGAAGACTGAGCAGTTCTTC; CDR3: CASSSLGKTEQFF; J: TRBJ2-1; size: NA; V: TRBV7-2; D: NA
DNA: TGTGCCAGTACCTCTACCAGGGGGCTCGGACAGGGGTTCTCACCCCTCCACTTT; CDR3: CASTSTRGLGQGFSPLHF; J: TRBJ1-6; size: once; V: TRBV19; D: TRBD1
DNA: TGTGCCAGCAGCTTTCGCCAGCGCAACTATGGCTACACCTTC; CDR3: CASSFRQRNYGYTF; J: TRBJ1-2; size: many; V: TRBV7-2; D: NA
DNA: TGTGCCAGCAGCGGAACCTCGCGGGGTCGGAATGAGCAGTTCTTC; CDR3: CASSGTSRGRNEQFF; J: TRBJ2-1; size: NA; V: TRBV11-1; D: NA
DNA: TGTGCCAGCAGTCCCGGGGTCCGGGGAGATACGCAGTATTTT; CDR3: CASSPGVRGDTQYF; J: TRBJ2-3; size: NA; V: TRBV6-4; D: NA